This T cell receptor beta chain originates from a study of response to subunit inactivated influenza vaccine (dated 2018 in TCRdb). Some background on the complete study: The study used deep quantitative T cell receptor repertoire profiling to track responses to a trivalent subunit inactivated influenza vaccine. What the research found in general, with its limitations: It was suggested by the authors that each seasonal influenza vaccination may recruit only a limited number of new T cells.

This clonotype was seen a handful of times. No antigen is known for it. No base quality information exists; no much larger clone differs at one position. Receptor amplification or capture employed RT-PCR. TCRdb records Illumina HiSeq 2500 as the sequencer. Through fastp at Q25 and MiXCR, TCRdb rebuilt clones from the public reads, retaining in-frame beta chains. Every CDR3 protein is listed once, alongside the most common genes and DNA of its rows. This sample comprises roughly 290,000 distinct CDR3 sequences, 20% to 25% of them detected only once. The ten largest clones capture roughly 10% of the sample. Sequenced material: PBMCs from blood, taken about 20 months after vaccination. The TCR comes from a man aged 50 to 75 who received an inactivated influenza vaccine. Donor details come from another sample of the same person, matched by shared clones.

The CDR3 protein is CASTTPGGYTF. The DNA is TGTGCCAGCACGACCCCGGGTGGCTACACCTTC. The sequence joins TRBV28 to TRBJ1-2; no D segment can be confidently identified. Taken from the germline V gene, the CDR1 and CDR2 loops are MDHEN and SYDVKM. Measured from the cysteine to the phenylalanine, the CDR3 is 11 residues long. Only the CDR3 portion is preserved as DNA: 33 bases, with reading frame beginning at the first base. At the junction V is shortened by 7 bases and J by 7 bases, with 10 bases in between.